Listed below are T cell receptor beta chains from one sample, sequenced in a study of cytomegalovirus exposure and HLA in healthy donors. Method: immunoSEQ multiplex PCR; TCRdb's copy keeps in-frame clones and lacks some. The table includes over 150,000 clones, around 79% detected once. The sequenced material came from PBMCs. The receptors were gathered from a male donor in good health and CMV-seropositive. CDR3s include the opening cysteine and the closing phenylalanine or tryptophan. A D gene is named only where the DNA matches it firmly. Size is omitted from some rows. Given values are once, few, many or a class for expanded clones.

TRBV7-2	TRBJ2-3	TRBD2	-	TGTGCCAGCAGCCCCGGAATCCCCCGGGGGGTCGATACGCAGTATTTT	CASSPGIPRGVDTQYF
TRBV7-3	TRBJ2-3	TRBD2	-	TGTGCCAGCAGTTTGACTAGCGTAGATACGCAGTATTTT	CASSLTSVDTQYF
TRBV19	TRBJ2-5	TRBD2	-	TGTGCCAGTAGTATAGGGACTAGCCGGGAGACCCAGTACTTC	CASSIGTSRETQYF
TRBV29-1	TRBJ1-6	TRBD1	-	TGCAGCGTTCGAGGGGGCCCGAATTCACCCCTCCACTTT	CSVRGGPNSPLHF
TRBV5-1	TRBJ1-1	-	-	TGCGCCAGCACCTACTTCGGAACGGGAACACGGGGGAACACTGAAGCTTTCTTT	CASTYFGTGTRGNTEAFF
TRBV27	TRBJ1-1	-	few	TGTGCCAGCATGCTGGGCTCCACTGAAGCTTTCTTT	CASMLGSTEAFF
TRBV4-3	TRBJ2-5	TRBD2	-	TGCGCCAGCAGCCAGGCCGTAGCGGGGGGGTTCGTAGAGACCCAGTACTTC	CASSQAVAGGFVETQYF
TRBV7-2	TRBJ2-5	-	-	TGTGCCAGCAGCTTAGTGGCAGGGGAGAACCAAGAGACCCAGTACTTC	CASSLVAGENQETQYF
TRBV6-5	TRBJ2-1	TRBD2	-	TGTGCCAGCAGTTACCCTAGCGGGGTAGGATATGAGCAGTTCTTC	CASSYPSGVGYEQFF
TRBV25-1	TRBJ2-1	-	-	TGTGCCAGCAGTGCCTTCAATGAGCAGTTCTTC	CASSAFNEQFF
TRBV30	TRBJ2-3	TRBD1	-	TGTGCCGTCCAATGGGGACAGGGGGCGCAGTATTTT	CAVQWGQGAQYF
TRBV27	TRBJ2-3	TRBD2	-	TGTGCCAGCAGTTTATCCGTCGGGACTAGCGGGGTGGGTACGCAGTATTTT	CASSLSVGTSGVGTQYF
TRBV20-1	TRBJ2-1	-	-	TGCAGTGCCCGGGACTCCCGTGAGCAGTTCTTC	CSARDSREQFF
TRBV5-4	TRBJ1-1	-	-	TGTGCCAGCAGCTTGGGCATAGGGGTACCTGAAGCTTTCTTT	CASSLGIGVPEAFF
TRBV5-4	TRBJ2-3	-	-	TGTGCCAGCAGCTTGGGACAGCGCACAGATACGCAGTATTTT	CASSLGQRTDTQYF
TRBV7-9	TRBJ2-3	TRBD1	-	TGTGCCAGCAGCTTAGGGGACAGTGGGGCAGATACGCAGTATTTT	CASSLGDSGADTQYF
TRBV5-1	TRBJ2-5	-	-	TGCGCCAGCTCCCTTCTCGGCGGGGTCGAAGAGACCCAGTACTTC	CASSLLGGVEETQYF
TRBV7-6	TRBJ1-6	TRBD1	few	TGTGCCAGCAGCTTAGCGGGACAGGGGAATTCACCCCTCCACTTT	CASSLAGQGNSPLHF
TRBV6-5	TRBJ1-6	TRBD1	-	TGTGCCAGCAGCTTGACAGGGAAGGTTTCACCCCTCCACTTT	CASSLTGKVSPLHF
TRBV5-1	TRBJ2-1	-	few	TGCGCCAGCAGCTTGATGGCAGGGGAGCAGTTCTTC	CASSLMAGEQFF
TRBV5-1	TRBJ1-6	TRBD1	once	TGCGCCAGCAGCTTGGACAGGGGTGTATCACCCCTCCACTTT	CASSLDRGVSPLHF
TRBV10-3	TRBJ2-1	-	once	TGTGCCATCAGTGAGTCCGAGGCCTACAATGAGCAGTTCTTC	CAISESEAYNEQFF
TRBV9	TRBJ2-1	TRBD1	-	TGTGCCAGCAGCGCCACAGGGGGCGCTTTCGGGAATGAGCAGTTCTTC	CASSATGGAFGNEQFF
TRBV10-3	TRBJ1-2	-	-	TGTGCCATCAGTGGCCAGAACTATGGCTACACCTTC	CAISGQNYGYTF
TRBV7-9	TRBJ2-2	-	-	TGTGCCAGCAGCCTACAGACCGGGGAGCTGTTTTTT	CASSLQTGELFF
TRBV9	TRBJ1-1	-	few	TGTGCCAGCAGCGCCTTAAGGGCGGGGTCCACTGAAGCTTTCTTT	CASSALRAGSTEAFF
TRBV6-5	TRBJ1-2	TRBD1	-	TGTGCCAGCAGGGGACAGGGTCCGGCCCAGGGCTACACCTTC	CASRGQGPAQGYTF
TRBV5-1	TRBJ2-7	TRBD1	-	TGCGCCAGCAGCTTGGAGACAGGGACCGCCTACGAGCAGTACTTC	CASSLETGTAYEQYF
TRBV11-3	TRBJ2-1	-	-	TGTGCCAGCAGCTTCGGACTGTTCGGTGAGCAGTTCTTC	CASSFGLFGEQFF
TRBV6-5	TRBJ1-5	-	-	TGTGCCAGCACCAGTGCAGGCCCAAATCAGCCCCAGCATTTT	CASTSAGPNQPQHF
TRBV30	TRBJ1-6	-	once	TGTGCACTGGGGGGAAGAGATTCACCCCTCCACTTT	CALGGRDSPLHF
TRBV11-2	TRBJ2-3	TRBD1	-	TGTGCCAGCAGCCCTCGACAGGGCTTCACAGATACGCAGTATTTT	CASSPRQGFTDTQYF
TRBV11-2	TRBJ2-5	-	-	TGTGCCAGCAGCTTGGGACTGAGGGAGACCCAGTACTTC	CASSLGLRETQYF
TRBV6-5	TRBJ2-2	TRBD2	few	TGTGCCAGCAGTTTTTCCAGCGGGGGCCTGACCGGGGAGCTGTTTTTT	CASSFSSGGLTGELFF
TRBV2	TRBJ2-3	-	-	TGTGCCAGCGGTCTTAGGGACCTGGGAGGAGATACGCAGTATTTT	CASGLRDLGGDTQYF
TRBV5-6	TRBJ2-3	TRBD2	-	TGTGCCAGCAGCCTCCGACTAGCGGGGGATACGCAGTATTTT	CASSLRLAGDTQYF
TRBV7-9	TRBJ2-5	TRBD2	-	TGTGCCAGCAGCTCTATCGGGGGGGGGATCCAAGAGACCCAGTACTTC	CASSSIGGGIQETQYF
TRBV7-9	TRBJ2-7	-	-	TGTGCCAGCAGCCCAATGACCGGGTGGTACGAGCAGTACTTC	CASSPMTGWYEQYF
TRBV7-2	TRBJ1-4	TRBD1	-	TGTGCCAGCAGCTTAGGCCCTCTAGGGGGCGGGACGGAAAAACTGTTTTTT	CASSLGPLGGGTEKLFF
TRBV6-5	TRBJ2-3	TRBD2	-	TGTGCCAGCATTCCGACTAGCGGGGGTCGTGGGTATTTT	CASIPTSGGRGYF
TRBV6-5	TRBJ1-6	TRBD1	-	TGTGCCAGCAGTTACTCCCGGACAGGGGGTTCACCCCTCCACTTT	CASSYSRTGGSPLHF
TRBV7-2	TRBJ2-7	-	-	TGTGCCAGCAGCTTAGGCCGGAGCCTCCCCTACGAGCAGTACTTC	CASSLGRSLPYEQYF